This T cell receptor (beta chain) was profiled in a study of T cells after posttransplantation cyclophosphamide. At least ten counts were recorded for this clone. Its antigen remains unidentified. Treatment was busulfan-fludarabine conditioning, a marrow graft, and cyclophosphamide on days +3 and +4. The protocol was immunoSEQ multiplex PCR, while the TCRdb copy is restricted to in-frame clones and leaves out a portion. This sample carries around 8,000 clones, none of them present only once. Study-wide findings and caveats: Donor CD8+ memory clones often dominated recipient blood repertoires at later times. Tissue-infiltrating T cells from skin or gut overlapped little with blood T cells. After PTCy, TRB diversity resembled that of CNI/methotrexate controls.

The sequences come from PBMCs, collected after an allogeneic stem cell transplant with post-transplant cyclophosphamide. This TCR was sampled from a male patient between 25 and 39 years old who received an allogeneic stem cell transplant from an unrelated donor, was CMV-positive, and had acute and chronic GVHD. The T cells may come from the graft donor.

The CDR3 DNA reads TGTGCCAGCAGGGCTAGCGGGGGAGGCTCGGATACGCAGTATTTT. Amino acids: CASRASGGGSDTQYF. The gene calls are TRBV6-1 and TRBJ2-3; TRBD2 matches at 10 bases. Germline V CDR1 and CDR2: MNHNS, SASEGT. V trimming: 6 bases; J trimming: 6 bases; junction bases outside the gene matches: 9. The CDR3 is 15 amino acids.